Detailed here is one TCR beta chain. Deep level was the assay's run setting. In the original workflow: Filtering differed for immunoSEQ, which gave only junction sequences without quality scores. The repertoire was sequenced with immunoSEQ multiplex PCR; TCRdb's copy has only in-frame clones and lacks some. The DNA gave D and trimming, while V, J and clone size come from that table. Of approximately 330,000 clones in the sample, 73% were seen once. The data originate from a study of shared clonotypes between healthy human individuals. The TCR comes from a man aged 25 to 45 in good health. The sequenced sample consisted of memory CD4+ T cells sorted from blood. Sample subset: CD45RA-negative fraction.

The CDR3 loop is CASSSLLNQPQHF. CDR3 bases: TGTGCCAGCAGTTCCCTGCTCAATCAGCCCCAGCATTTT. The chain joins TRBV28 to TRBJ1-5; D remains unclear. Looked up from germline, CDR1 is MDHEN and CDR2 is SYDVKM. The germline V and J ends were trimmed by 4 bases and 3 bases, with 7 bases remaining between them. The CDR3 has 13 amino acids. The variable domain in full, completed from reference TRBV28 and TRBJ1-5, reads DVKVTQSSRYLVKRTGEKVFLECVQDMDHENMFWYRQDPGLGLRLIYFSYDVKMKEKGDIPEGYSVSREKKERFSLILESASTNQTSMYLCASSSLLNQPQHFGDGTRLSIL.